This record looks at one TCR beta chain sequence and its context. With 8 bases removed from V and 1 base from J, the gap between germline ends came to 11 bases. Germline CDR1 LNHDA, CDR2 SQIVND (reference sequence). There are 14 residues in the CDR3. The data are from a study of blood T cell repertoires in COVID-19. The overall study: Acute and convalescent COVID-19 specimens originated in the United States, Italy and Spain. PBMCs, B-cell-depleted T cells, or T cells were the source of the cDNA or gDNA that made up the material.

As originally analysed: Reference gene primers were amplified, and this amplification served to estimate nucleated cell counts. TCRdb's table, derived via immunoSEQ multiplex PCR, lists solely in-frame clones and lacks some. D and trimming come from the DNA, and the V and J calls and clone size come from that table. Of 190,000 or so clones listed, about 88% are singletons. The sequencing input was peripheral blood. The clonotype originates from a man in his forties with active or convalescent COVID-19. The chain joins TRBV19 to TRBJ2-2; D is perhaps TRBD1 (6 bases). In nucleotides, the CDR3 is TGTGCCAGTTATCCGGGACAGAACACCGGGGAGCTGTTTTTT. Translating gives CASYPGQNTGELFF.